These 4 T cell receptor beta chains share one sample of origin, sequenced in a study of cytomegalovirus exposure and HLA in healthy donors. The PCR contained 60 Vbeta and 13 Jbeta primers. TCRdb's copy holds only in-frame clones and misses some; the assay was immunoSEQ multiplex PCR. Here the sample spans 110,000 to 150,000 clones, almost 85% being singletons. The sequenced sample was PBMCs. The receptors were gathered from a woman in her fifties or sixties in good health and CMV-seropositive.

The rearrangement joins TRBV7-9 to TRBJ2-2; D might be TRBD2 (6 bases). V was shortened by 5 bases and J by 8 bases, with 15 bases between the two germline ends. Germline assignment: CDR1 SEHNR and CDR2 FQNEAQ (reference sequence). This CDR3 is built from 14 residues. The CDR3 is CASSPYTGGGELFF. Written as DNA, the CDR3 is TGTGCCAGCAGCCCCTATACTGGAGGGGGGGAGCTGTTTTTT. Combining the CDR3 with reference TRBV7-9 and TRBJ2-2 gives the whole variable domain DTGVSQNPRHKITKRGQNVTFRCDPISEHNRLYWYRQTLGQGPEFLTYFQNEAQLEKSRLLSDRFSAERPKGSFSTLEIQRTEQGDSAMYLCASSPYTGGGELFFGEGSRLTVL.

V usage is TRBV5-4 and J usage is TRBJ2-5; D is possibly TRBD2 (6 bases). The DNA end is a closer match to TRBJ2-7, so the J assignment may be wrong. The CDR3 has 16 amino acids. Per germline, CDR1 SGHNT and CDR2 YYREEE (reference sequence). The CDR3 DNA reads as TGTGCCAGCAGCCTAGAGATGTCGGAGCGGGCCTACGAGCAGTACTTC. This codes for CASSLEMSERAYEQYF.

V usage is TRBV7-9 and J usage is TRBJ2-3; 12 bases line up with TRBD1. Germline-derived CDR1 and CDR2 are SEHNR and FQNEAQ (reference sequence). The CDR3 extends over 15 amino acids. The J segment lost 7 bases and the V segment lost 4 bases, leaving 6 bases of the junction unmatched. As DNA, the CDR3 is TGTGCCAGCAGCTCCGGGACAGGGGGCACGAATACGCAGTATTTT. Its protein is CASSSGTGGTNTQYF. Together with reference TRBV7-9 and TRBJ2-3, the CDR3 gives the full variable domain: DTGVSQNPRHKITKRGQNVTFRCDPISEHNRLYWYRQTLGQGPEFLTYFQNEAQLEKSRLLSDRFSAERPKGSFSTLEIQRTEQGDSAMYLCASSSGTGGTNTQYFGPGTRLTVL.

The CDR3: CAWTPTGWGEKLFF. The CDR3 DNA sequence: TGTGCCTGGACCCCGACAGGGTGGGGGGAAAAACTGTTTTTT. The gene calls are TRBV30 and TRBJ1-4, with 7 bases lining up with TRBD1. The CDR3 spans 14 residues. With V trimmed by 4 bases and J by 8 bases, 10 bases remained unmatched. Germline V CDR1 and CDR2: GTSNPN, SVGIG (reference sequence).